This T cell receptor (beta chain) was observed in a study of T and B cells in COVID-19 patients. Study context: Recovered patients mostly had mild to moderate COVID-19 managed as outpatients. Critical illness requiring mechanical ventilation or extracorporeal membrane oxygenation affected three fifths of the roughly 20 active-infection patients.

TRB rearrangements were amplified by multiplex PCR with BIOMED2 TRB-A/B primers. TCRdb independently ran MiXCR on the multiplex PCR reads; one entry per CDR3 protein. The repertoire holds 4,500 to 6,500 distinct CDR3 sequences, approximately 26% seen once, with approximately 20% in the top ten. As to this clonotype: Its antigen is not identified. A much larger clone sits a single nucleotide away, making a read error possible.

Overall study results and limits: At recovery TRB diversity and richness exceeded healthy donors, after highly clonal active COVID-19 repertoires. Of 2,331 TCR clusters found only in the recovered cohort, fewer than 35 had low generation probability.

This CDR3 has 16 residues. Deletions cut 6 bases from V and 1 base from J, with 18 bases between. Germline V gene lookup returns CDR1 KGHSH and CDR2 LQKENI. TRB was amplified from about 260-540 ng of blood genomic DNA. V gene TRBV18 combines with J gene TRBJ1-1; D is ambiguous. The TCR originated in a human donor with active COVID-19. Sequenced sample: blood. CDR3 loop: CASSAIGFHGNTEAFF. CDR3 coding DNA: TGTGCCAGCTCGGCCATTGGATTTCATGGGAACACTGAAGCTTTCTTT.